This is a list of T cell receptor beta chains from one sample in a study of chemoradiotherapy in HPV16-positive cancers. Assay: immunoSEQ multiplex PCR; the TCRdb copy retains only in-frame clones and omits some. The table includes around 7,200 clones, roughly 80% detected once. This specimen was taken from a patient who underwent chemoradiotherapy. The receptor source for this set is a human donor with HPV-associated anogenital cancer. The CDR3 runs from the conserved cysteine through the conserved F or W. Fields, in order: D gene, J gene, clone size, CDR3 length, V gene, CDR3 protein, CDR3 DNA. A D gene is named only where the DNA matches it firmly. Clone size is given for some rows only: seen once, a few or many times, or a class if the clone is expanded.

.,TRBJ1-6,.,15,TRBV28,CASTTGVQGNSPLHF,TGTGCCAGCACGACTGGGGTCCAGGGGAATTCACCCCTCCACTTT
.,TRBJ2-6,.,14,TRBV19,CASSMFSGANVLTF,TGTGCCAGTAGTATGTTCTCTGGGGCCAACGTCCTGACTTTC
.,TRBJ1-4,once,11,TRBV28,CASSLEGKLFF,TGTGCCAGCAGTTTGGAGGGAAAACTGTTTTTT
TRBD1,TRBJ1-4,.,16,TRBV5-5,CASSSPLSGGEEKLFF,TGTGCCAGCAGCTCACCTCTGTCAGGGGGAGAAGAAAAACTGTTTTTT
.,TRBJ1-1,.,16,TRBV6-5,CASSYLAILRPTEAFF,TGTGCCAGCAGTTATCTAGCGATACTAAGACCCACTGAAGCTTTCTTT
TRBD1,TRBJ2-1,.,18,TRBV15,CATSRGRQGQVSRNEQFF,TGTGCCACCAGCAGGGGGAGACAGGGTCAAGTGTCTAGGAATGAGCAGTTCTTC
.,TRBJ2-1,.,15,TRBV9,CASTRTGEGRGEQFF,TGTGCCAGCACCCGCACGGGTGAGGGTCGGGGTGAGCAGTTCTTC
.,TRBJ1-2,.,15,TRBV9,CASSVDGAPNYGYTF,TGTGCCAGCAGCGTAGACGGAGCCCCTAACTATGGCTACACCTTC
.,TRBJ1-6,.,14,TRBV27,CASMRVSYNSPLHF,TGTGCCAGCATGAGGGTTTCCTATAATTCACCCCTCCACTTT
.,TRBJ1-3,.,15,TRBV5-1,CASSDSEVAGNTIYF,TGCGCCAGCAGCGACTCGGAGGTTGCTGGAAACACCATATATTTT
TRBD1,TRBJ1-3,large,17,TRBV4-2,CASSQRAGGRSGNTIYF,TGTGCCAGCAGCCAAAGGGCAGGGGGTCGGTCTGGAAACACCATATATTTT
.,TRBJ1-4,few,15,TRBV7-3,CASNFSWGPYEKLFF,TGTGCCAGCAATTTTTCATGGGGACCGTATGAAAAACTGTTTTTT
.,TRBJ2-5,once,13,TRBV5-1,CASSLESQETQYF,TGCGCCAGCAGCTTGGAATCTCAAGAGACCCAGTACTTC
TRBD1,TRBJ1-5,.,15,TRBV19,CASSYRGQGNQPQHF,TGTGCCAGTAGTTACAGGGGACAGGGGAATCAGCCCCAGCATTTT
.,TRBJ1-2,.,13,TRBV6-1,CASSEELGGGYTF,TGTGCCAGCAGTGAGGAACTAGGAGGAGGCTACACCTTC
TRBD1,TRBJ2-7,.,15,TRBV19,CASSIELQGAYEQYF,TGTGCCAGTAGTATAGAATTACAGGGGGCCTACGAGCAGTACTTC
TRBD1,TRBJ1-1,.,17,TRBV23-1,CASSQSAGGFLNTEAFF,TGCGCCAGCAGTCAATCGGCAGGGGGCTTTTTGAACACTGAAGCTTTCTTT
.,TRBJ1-1,.,13,TRBV4-2,CASSQGISGEAFF,TGTGCCAGCAGCCAAGGCATTTCGGGGGAAGCTTTCTTT
.,TRBJ1-2,few,14,TRBV10-3,CAISESRGGGGYTF,TGTGCCATCAGTGAGTCCCGTGGGGGTGGTGGCTACACCTTC
.,TRBJ2-5,.,14,TRBV13,CASSPTGTKETQYF,TGTGCCAGCAGCCCAACCGGGACGAAAGAGACCCAGTACTTC
TRBD1,TRBJ2-7,.,15,TRBV30,CAWRGVGQGSYEQYF,TGTGCCTGGAGAGGGGTTGGACAGGGTTCCTACGAGCAGTACTTC
.,TRBJ1-2,.,13,TRBV28,CASSPLAVYGYTF,TGTGCCAGCAGTCCCCTCGCGGTCTATGGCTACACCTTC
TRBD2,TRBJ2-1,.,15,TRBV7-2,CASSLRGTTYNEQFF,TGTGCCAGCAGTTTGAGAGGGACTACTTACAATGAGCAGTTCTTC
TRBD1,TRBJ1-1,.,15,TRBV30,CAWSDGTGGVTEAFF,TGTGCCTGGAGTGACGGGACAGGGGGGGTCACTGAAGCTTTCTTT
.,TRBJ1-5,.,14,TRBV7-2,CASSPQGGGQPQHF,TGTGCCAGCAGCCCACAGGGTGGGGGTCAGCCCCAGCATTTT
.,TRBJ2-1,once,15,TRBV18,CASSPPIGRYNEQFF,TGTGCCAGCTCACCACCGATCGGGCGGTACAATGAGCAGTTCTTC
.,TRBJ1-2,.,13,TRBV29-1,CSVFGRENYGYTF,TGCAGCGTTTTCGGCAGGGAAAACTATGGCTACACCTTC